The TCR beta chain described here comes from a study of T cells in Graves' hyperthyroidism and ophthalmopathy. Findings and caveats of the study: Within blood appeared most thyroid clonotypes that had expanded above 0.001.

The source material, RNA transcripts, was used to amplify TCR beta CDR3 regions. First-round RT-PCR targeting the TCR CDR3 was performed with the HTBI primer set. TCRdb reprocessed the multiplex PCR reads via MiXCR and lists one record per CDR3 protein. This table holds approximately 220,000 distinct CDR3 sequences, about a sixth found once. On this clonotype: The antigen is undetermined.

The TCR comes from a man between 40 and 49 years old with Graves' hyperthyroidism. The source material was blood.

As DNA, the CDR3 is TGCAGTGCTAGAGATATTACCGGTAGTCTTGAAAAACTGTTTTTT. Translated, it gives CSARDITGSLEKLFF. The rearrangement uses TRBV20-1 and TRBJ1-4; D gene uncertain. CDR1 and CDR2 from the germline V gene are DFQATT and SNEGSKA (reference sequence). The V end was cut by 0 bases, the J end by 7 bases, with 15 bases between. This CDR3 region has 15 residues.